What follows are 7 T cell receptor beta chains derived from one specimen sequenced in a study of CXCR3-negative and CXCR3-positive naive CD8 T cells. Preparation of TRB cDNA libraries relied on 5' RACE carrying UMI labels. From its re-call of the 5' RACE reads, TCRdb lists each CDR3 protein once, without DNA. The sample yields 100,000 to 150,000 distinct CDR3 sequences, of which the top ten take up approximately 0.46%. Material: naive CXCR3- CD8+ T cells from blood. Noted subset: CD45RO-CCR7+CD27+CD95- naive CD8+ T cells lacking CXCR3 (TNR3-). The receptor set was obtained from a human donor in good health. Some clones in this sample may be carry-over from other donors' samples.

The chain links TRBV5-4 to TRBJ2-7. Per germline, CDR1 SGHNT and CDR2 YYREEE (reference sequence). This CDR3 is 14 amino acids long. The CDR3 loop is CASSLGVTGYEQYF.

The V and J genes are TRBV28 and TRBJ2-7; TCRdb selects TRBD1, and the lack of DNA leaves this call unchecked. The CDR3 extends over 16 amino acids. Per the germline V gene, CDR1 is MDHEN and CDR2 is SYDVKM. The CDR3: CASSLDRRQGAYEQYF.

The rearrangement joins TRBV28 to TRBJ1-5. Germline assignment: CDR1 MDHEN and CDR2 SYDVKM. The CDR3 length is 14 residues. The CDR3 sequence: CASSFGVLGQPQHF.

The rearrangement joins TRBV10-3 to TRBJ2-1. Per the germline V gene, CDR1 is ENHRY and CDR2 is SYGVKD. This CDR3 has 13 residues. The chain's CDR3 is CAIRVPAYNEQFF.

This sequence joins TRBV6-5 and TRBJ2-6; TCRdb's assignment of TRBD1 cannot be checked, as there is no DNA. From germline, CDR1 is MNHEY and CDR2 SVGAGI. The CDR3 is 17 residues long. CDR3 protein: CASSYRQGFGGANVLTF.

The gene calls are TRBV5-6 and TRBJ2-1; there is no DNA to check the TCRdb D call of TRBD2. There are 15 residues in the CDR3. CDR1 and CDR2 from the germline V gene are SGHDT and YYEEEE. The CDR3 sequence is CASSLWRGPYNEQFF. Full variable domain (outside the CDR3, taken from reference TRBV5-6 and TRBJ2-1): DAGVTQSPTHLIKTRGQQVTLRCSPKSGHDTVSWYQQALGQGPQFIFQYYEEEERQRGNFPDRFSGHQFPNYSSELNVNALLLGDSALYLCASSLWRGPYNEQFFGPGTRLTVL.

The J gene is TRBJ2-2, the V gene TRBV7-9. Germline V gene sequence: CDR1 SEHNR, CDR2 FQNEAQ (reference sequence). The CDR3 is 13 residues long. The CDR3 region is CASSDENTGELFF. Full variable domain (remainder filled in from reference TRBV7-9 and TRBJ2-2): DTGVSQNPRHKITKRGQNVTFRCDPISEHNRLYWYRQTLGQGPEFLTYFQNEAQLEKSRLLSDRFSAERPKGSFSTLEIQRTEQGDSAMYLCASSDENTGELFFGEGSRLTVL.